The rows below give T cell receptor beta chains drawn from one sample of a study of T cell changes during pregnancy in multiple sclerosis. Profiling relied on immunoSEQ multiplex PCR, and the TCRdb table lists in-frame clones only, not all of them. The top ten clones hold about 1.3% of a sample with approximately 100,000 clones, around 90% of them seen once. The sample in question was peripheral blood, obtained in the second trimester of pregnancy. These receptors were taken from a female donor with multiple sclerosis, enrolled in a pregnancy study. The CDR3 runs from the conserved cysteine through the conserved F or W. The D gene is left open where the match is weak. Only some rows state a clone size, as once, few, many or a class for expanded clones.

TRBJ2-7	-	-	TRBV5-6	TGTGCCAGCAGCTTGGCGGCCCAGGGATGGGGATACGAGCAGTACTTC	CASSLAAQGWGYEQYF
TRBJ2-2	-	-	TRBV6-1	TGTGCCGCGCACAGGGTCGGTTTCACCGGGGAGCTGTTTTTT	CAAHRVGFTGELFF
TRBJ2-7	-	-	TRBV27	TGTGCCAGCAGTTTATTGCAGGGTTACGAGCAGTACTTC	CASSLLQGYEQYF
TRBJ1-5	-	-	TRBV18	TGTGCCAGCTCACAAGACAGGAATCAGCCCCAGCATTTT	CASSQDRNQPQHF
TRBJ1-6	-	-	TRBV5-4	TGTGCCAGCAGCTTGGCGGCAGGAGCGGTTAATTCACCCCTCCACTTT	CASSLAAGAVNSPLHF
TRBJ1-1	TRBD1	few	TRBV18	TGTGCCAGCTCATTACAGGGGACTGAAGCTTTCTTT	CASSLQGTEAFF
TRBJ2-7	-	once	TRBV5-1	TGCGCCAGCAGCTTGGGCGGGGGCACTAACCCTTACGAGCAGTACTTC	CASSLGGGTNPYEQYF
TRBJ2-2	-	-	TRBV9	TGTGCCAGCAGCGTAGCGGCAGGGGTGAACACCGGGGAGCTGTTTTTT	CASSVAAGVNTGELFF
TRBJ1-2	TRBD1	-	TRBV19	TGTGCCAGTAGCCTGGACAGGGATAACTATGGCTACACCTTC	CASSLDRDNYGYTF
TRBJ1-5	-	-	TRBV28	TGTGCGATTGGGGGGGGCGCGGGAGGTCAGCCCCAGCATTTT	CAIGGGAGGQPQHF
TRBJ2-7	TRBD2	-	TRBV5-1	TGCGCCAGCAGCTCATCTAGCGGTACCTACGAGCAGTACTTC	CASSSSSGTYEQYF
TRBJ2-1	TRBD2	-	TRBV5-4	TGTGCCAGCAGCCCCCGGACTAGCGCCTACAATGAGCAGTTCTTC	CASSPRTSAYNEQFF
TRBJ2-2	-	-	TRBV30	TGTGCCTGGGACAGATTGACAGTCGGCGGGGAGCTGTTTTTT	CAWDRLTVGGELFF
TRBJ2-5	-	-	TRBV19	TGTGCCAGTAGTATATCAGGGGTACAAGAGACCCAGTACTTC	CASSISGVQETQYF
TRBJ2-1	-	-	TRBV6-1	TGTGCCAGCAGTGAACGACTAGACAATGAGCAGTTCTTC	CASSERLDNEQFF
TRBJ1-2	-	-	TRBV6-5	TGTGCCAGCAGTCCATACCCCGAGGGCTATGGCTACACCTTC	CASSPYPEGYGYTF
TRBJ2-7	TRBD2	-	TRBV7-8	TGTGCCAGCAGCTTAGCGAGCGGGATGGGCTCCTACGAGCAGTACTTC	CASSLASGMGSYEQYF
TRBJ1-2	TRBD1	-	TRBV9	TGTGCCAGCAGCGTCGGGACAGGGAATCGAAATGGCTACACCTTC	CASSVGTGNRNGYTF
TRBJ2-1	-	-	TRBV30	TGTGCCTGGAAACGCCTGTATAGCTACAATGAGCAGTTCTTC	CAWKRLYSYNEQFF
TRBJ1-2	TRBD1	-	TRBV2	TGTGCCAGCAGTTCGGACAGGGGAGTATATTATGGCTACACCTTC	CASSSDRGVYYGYTF
TRBJ2-1	TRBD2	-	TRBV5-1	TGCGCCAGCAGCTGGGAGGGACGGTCCTACAATGAGCAGTTCTTC	CASSWEGRSYNEQFF
TRBJ2-1	-	-	TRBV5-1	TGCGCCAGCAGCCTTGTTACGGAGAGACCTTACAATGAGCAGTTCTTC	CASSLVTERPYNEQFF
TRBJ2-7	TRBD2	-	TRBV7-2	TGTGCCAGCAGCTTAGTGGGAGGGGCCGATTACGAGCAGTACTTC	CASSLVGGADYEQYF
TRBJ2-3	TRBD2	-	TRBV27	TGTGCCAGCAGTTTTCAAGCGGGGGGCACAGATACGCAGTATTTT	CASSFQAGGTDTQYF
TRBJ2-1	-	-	TRBV7-2	TGTGCCAGCAGCTTAGTTCGCGGGAATGAGCAGTTCTTC	CASSLVRGNEQFF
TRBJ2-1	TRBD2	-	TRBV2	TGTGCCAGCAGCCTCGCGACTAGCGGGTTTTACAATGAGCAGTTCTTC	CASSLATSGFYNEQFF
TRBJ1-5	TRBD1	-	TRBV18	TGTGCCAGCTCGCTGGCCGACAGGGCAGGGTTGGAGCCCCAGCATTTT	CASSLADRAGLEPQHF
TRBJ1-5	TRBD1	-	TRBV18	TGTGCCAGCTCCGGGACAGGGTTAGATCAGCCCCAGCATTTT	CASSGTGLDQPQHF
TRBJ2-3	TRBD2	-	TRBV7-2	TGTGCCAGCAGCCCAAGGGGAGCGGGGAGCACAGATACGCAGTATTTT	CASSPRGAGSTDTQYF
TRBJ2-3	TRBD2	-	TRBV6-1	TGTGCCAGCAGTGCGACTAGCGGGGGGGCCACAGATACGCAGTATTTT	CASSATSGGATDTQYF
TRBJ2-1	TRBD2	once	TRBV2	TGTGCCAGCATCGAAGGGGCTAGCGGGCATGAGCAGTTCTTC	CASIEGASGHEQFF
TRBJ2-3	TRBD1	-	TRBV6-1	TGTGCCAGCAGTGAACTGGGACAGGGGGTTATCACAGATACGCAGTATTTT	CASSELGQGVITDTQYF
TRBJ2-7	TRBD1	-	TRBV6-6	TGTGCCAGCAGCCGACAGGGCTACTCCTACGAGCAGTACTTC	CASSRQGYSYEQYF
TRBJ2-7	TRBD1	once	TRBV7-9	TGTGCCAGCAGCTTAGGGCGCTCAGGGGGCTATGAGCAGTACTTC	CASSLGRSGGYEQYF
TRBJ2-3	-	-	TRBV28	TGTGCCAGCAGTTTGAGGCAGGGGTTAAGCACAGATACGCAGTATTTT	CASSLRQGLSTDTQYF
TRBJ2-1	-	-	TRBV29-1	TGCAGCGTCCTTTTCACGGGGGGCTACTACAATGAGCAGTTCTTC	CSVLFTGGYYNEQFF